These T cell receptor beta chains were read from a single sample in a study of T cells after yellow fever vaccination. TCRdb recomputed calls from the 5' RACE reads with MiXCR, one row per CDR3 protein. The sample consists of around 610,000 distinct CDR3 sequences, approximately 13% of them appearing once. The sequencing here drew on PBMCs, taken on the day of the yellow fever booster vaccination. These receptors came from a man under 40 who received the YFV17D yellow fever vaccine. Each CDR3 is given with its conserved first and last residue. The D gene is left open where the match is weak.

>TRBJ1-1|TRBV4-1|TRBD1
CASSPWDRVMNTEAFF
>TRBJ2-3|TRBV9|-
CASRDGTSTADTQYF
>TRBJ2-7|TRBV5-1|TRBD2
CASSSPGLAGVSEQYF
>TRBJ2-7|TRBV20-1|TRBD2
CSAVPWGGNSYEQYF
>TRBJ2-1|TRBV11-2|-
CASSLERGDTNEQFF
>TRBJ2-7|TRBV5-5|-
CASSLAAADHLYEQYF
>TRBJ2-5|TRBV5-4|TRBD2
CASSLTTSGRYWETQYF
>TRBJ1-6|TRBV12-3/TRBV12-4|-
CASSFRGRTASYNSPLHF
>TRBJ1-1|TRBV9|-
CASSPTSGVTEAFF
>TRBJ2-2|TRBV7-3|TRBD2
CASRVSGISGELFF
>TRBJ2-7|TRBV20-1|-
CSARDTGPRGWYEQYF
>TRBJ2-2|TRBV20-1|-
CSATSGYLANTGELFF
>TRBJ2-5|TRBV6-1|-
CASSDGPGAGETQYF
>TRBJ2-7|TRBV4-3|TRBD1
CASSHAPGQGFREQYF
>TRBJ1-3|TRBV7-2|-
CASSPGLSGNTIYF
>TRBJ1-6|TRBV7-2|TRBD1
CASSFTQGLYNSPLHF